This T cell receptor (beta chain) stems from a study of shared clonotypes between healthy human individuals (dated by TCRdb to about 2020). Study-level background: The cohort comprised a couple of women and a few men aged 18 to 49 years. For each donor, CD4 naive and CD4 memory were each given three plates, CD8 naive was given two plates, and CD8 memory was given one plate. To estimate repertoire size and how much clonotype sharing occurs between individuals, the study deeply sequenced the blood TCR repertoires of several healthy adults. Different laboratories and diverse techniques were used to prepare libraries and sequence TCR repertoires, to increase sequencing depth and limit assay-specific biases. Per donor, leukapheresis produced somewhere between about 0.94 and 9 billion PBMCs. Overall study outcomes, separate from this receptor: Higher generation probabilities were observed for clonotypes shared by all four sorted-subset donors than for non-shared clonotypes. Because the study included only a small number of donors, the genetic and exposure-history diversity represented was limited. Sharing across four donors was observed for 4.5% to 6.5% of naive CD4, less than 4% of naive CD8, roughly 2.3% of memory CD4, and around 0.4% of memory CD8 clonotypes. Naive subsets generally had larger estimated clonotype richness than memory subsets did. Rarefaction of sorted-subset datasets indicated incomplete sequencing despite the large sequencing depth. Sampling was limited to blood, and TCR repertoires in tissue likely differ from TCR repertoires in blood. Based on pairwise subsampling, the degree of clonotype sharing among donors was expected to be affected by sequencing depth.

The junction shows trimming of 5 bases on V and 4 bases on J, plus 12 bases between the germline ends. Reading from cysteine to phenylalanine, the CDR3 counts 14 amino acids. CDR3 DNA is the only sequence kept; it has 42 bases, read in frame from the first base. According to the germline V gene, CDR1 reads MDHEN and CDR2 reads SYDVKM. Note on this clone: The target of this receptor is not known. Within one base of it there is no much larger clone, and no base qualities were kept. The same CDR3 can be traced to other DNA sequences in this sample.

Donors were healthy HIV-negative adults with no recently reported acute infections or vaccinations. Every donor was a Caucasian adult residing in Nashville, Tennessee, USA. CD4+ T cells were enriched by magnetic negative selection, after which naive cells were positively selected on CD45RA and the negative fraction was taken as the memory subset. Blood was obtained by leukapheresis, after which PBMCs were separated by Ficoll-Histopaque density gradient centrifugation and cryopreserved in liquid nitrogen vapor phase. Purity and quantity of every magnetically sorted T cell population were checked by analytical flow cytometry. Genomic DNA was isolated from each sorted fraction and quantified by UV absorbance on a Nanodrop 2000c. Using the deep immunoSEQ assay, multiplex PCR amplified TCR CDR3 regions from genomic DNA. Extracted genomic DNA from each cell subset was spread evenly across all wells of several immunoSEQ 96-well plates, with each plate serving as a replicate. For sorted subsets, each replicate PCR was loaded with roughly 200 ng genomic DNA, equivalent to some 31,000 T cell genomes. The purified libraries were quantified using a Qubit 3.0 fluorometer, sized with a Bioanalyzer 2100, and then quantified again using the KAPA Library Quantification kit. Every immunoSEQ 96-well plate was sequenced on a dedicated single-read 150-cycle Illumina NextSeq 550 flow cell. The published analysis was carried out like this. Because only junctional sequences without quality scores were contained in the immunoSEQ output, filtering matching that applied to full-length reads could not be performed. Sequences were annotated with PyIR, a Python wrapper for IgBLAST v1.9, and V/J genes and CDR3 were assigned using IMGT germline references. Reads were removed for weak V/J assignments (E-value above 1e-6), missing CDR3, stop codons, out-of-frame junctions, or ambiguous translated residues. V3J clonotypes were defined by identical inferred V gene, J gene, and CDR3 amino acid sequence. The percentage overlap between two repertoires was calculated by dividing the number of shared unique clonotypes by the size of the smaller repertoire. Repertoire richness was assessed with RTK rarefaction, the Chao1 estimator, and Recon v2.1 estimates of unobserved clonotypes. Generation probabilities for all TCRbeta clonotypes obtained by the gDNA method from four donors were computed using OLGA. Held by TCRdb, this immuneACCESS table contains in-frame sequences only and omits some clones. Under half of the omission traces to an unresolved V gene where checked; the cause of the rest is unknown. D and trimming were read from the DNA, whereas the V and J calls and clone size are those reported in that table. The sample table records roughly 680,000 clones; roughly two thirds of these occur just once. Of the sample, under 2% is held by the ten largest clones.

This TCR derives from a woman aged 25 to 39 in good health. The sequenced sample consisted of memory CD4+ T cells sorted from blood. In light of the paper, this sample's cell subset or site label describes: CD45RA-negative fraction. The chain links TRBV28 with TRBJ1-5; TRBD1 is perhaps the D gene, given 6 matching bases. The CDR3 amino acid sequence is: CASSLGQGNQPQHF. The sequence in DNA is TGTGCCAGCAGTCTGGGCCAGGGGAATCAGCCCCAGCATTTT.